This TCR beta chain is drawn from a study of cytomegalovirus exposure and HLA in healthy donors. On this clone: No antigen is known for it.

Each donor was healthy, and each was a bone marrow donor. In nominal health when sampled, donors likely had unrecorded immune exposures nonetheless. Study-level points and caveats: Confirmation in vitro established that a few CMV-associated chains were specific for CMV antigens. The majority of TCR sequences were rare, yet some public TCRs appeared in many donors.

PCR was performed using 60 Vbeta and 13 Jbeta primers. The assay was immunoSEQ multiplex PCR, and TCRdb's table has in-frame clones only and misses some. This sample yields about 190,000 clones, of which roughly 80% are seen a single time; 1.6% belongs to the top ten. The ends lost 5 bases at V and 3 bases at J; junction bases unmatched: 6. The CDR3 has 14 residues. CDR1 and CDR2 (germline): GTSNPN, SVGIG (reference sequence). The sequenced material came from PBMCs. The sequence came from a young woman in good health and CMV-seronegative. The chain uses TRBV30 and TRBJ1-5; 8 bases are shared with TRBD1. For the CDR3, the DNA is TGTGCCTGGGAAAGGACAGGGAACAATCAGCCCCAGCATTTT. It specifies CAWERTGNNQPQHF.